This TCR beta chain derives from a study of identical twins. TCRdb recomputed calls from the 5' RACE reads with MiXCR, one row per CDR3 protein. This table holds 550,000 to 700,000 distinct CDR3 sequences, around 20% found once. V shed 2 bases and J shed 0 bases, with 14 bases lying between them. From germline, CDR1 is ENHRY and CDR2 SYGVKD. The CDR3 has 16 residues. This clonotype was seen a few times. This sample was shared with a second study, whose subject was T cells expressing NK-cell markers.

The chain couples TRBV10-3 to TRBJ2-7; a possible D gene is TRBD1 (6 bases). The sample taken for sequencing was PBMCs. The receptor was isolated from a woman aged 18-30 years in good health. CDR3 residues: CAISEPGTGNSYEQYF. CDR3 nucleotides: TGTGCCATCAGTGAGCCCGGAACAGGGAACTCCTACGAGCAGTACTTC.